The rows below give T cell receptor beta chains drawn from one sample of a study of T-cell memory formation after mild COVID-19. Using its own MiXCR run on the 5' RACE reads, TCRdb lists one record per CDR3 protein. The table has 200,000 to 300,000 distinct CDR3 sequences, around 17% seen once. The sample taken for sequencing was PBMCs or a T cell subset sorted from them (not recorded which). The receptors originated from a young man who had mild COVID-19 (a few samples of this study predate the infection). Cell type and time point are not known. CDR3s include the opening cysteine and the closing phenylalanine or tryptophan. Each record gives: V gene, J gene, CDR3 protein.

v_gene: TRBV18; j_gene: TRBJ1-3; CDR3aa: CASSPGPGNGNTIYF
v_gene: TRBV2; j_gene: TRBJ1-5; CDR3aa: CASSDGRNRGYQPQHF
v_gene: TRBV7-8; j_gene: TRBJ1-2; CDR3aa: CASSLHRTANYGYTF
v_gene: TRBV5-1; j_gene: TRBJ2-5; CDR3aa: CASSLTPGVQETQYF
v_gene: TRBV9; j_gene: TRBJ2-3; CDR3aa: CASSGGWSGWADTQYF
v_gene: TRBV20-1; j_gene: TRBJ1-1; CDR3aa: CSASRSGSGTEAFF
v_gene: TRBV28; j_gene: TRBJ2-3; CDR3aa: CASSLVLITDTQYF
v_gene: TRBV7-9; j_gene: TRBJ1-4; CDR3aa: CASRTTETNEKLFF
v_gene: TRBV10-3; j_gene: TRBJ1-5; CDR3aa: CAISEGFTGLVNQPQHF
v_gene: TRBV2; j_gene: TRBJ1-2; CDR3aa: CASSEAGGYTF
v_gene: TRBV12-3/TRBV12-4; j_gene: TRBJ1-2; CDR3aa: CASTLSPDPYPHGYTF
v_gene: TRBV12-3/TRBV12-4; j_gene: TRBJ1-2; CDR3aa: CASSTGAGSYTF
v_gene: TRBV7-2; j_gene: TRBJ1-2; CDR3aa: CASRAGTGIGDYGYTF
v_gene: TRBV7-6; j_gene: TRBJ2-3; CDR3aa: CASSPRLAGGTDTQYF
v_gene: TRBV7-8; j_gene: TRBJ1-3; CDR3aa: CASSSQGYSGNTIYF
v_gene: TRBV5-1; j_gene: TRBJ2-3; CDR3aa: CASSLSGIGTDTQYF
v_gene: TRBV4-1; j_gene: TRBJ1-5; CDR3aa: CASSQGTGTEYSNQPQHF
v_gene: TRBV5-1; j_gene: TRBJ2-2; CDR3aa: CASSSPGGTEYTGELFF
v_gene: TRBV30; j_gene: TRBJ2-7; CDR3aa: CAWSQGYEQYF
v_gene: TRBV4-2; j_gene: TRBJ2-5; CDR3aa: CASSQDWAGGLSKTQYF
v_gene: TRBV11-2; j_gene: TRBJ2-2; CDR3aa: CASSFQSGELFF
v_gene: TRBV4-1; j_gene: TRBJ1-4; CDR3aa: CASSQVGSANEKLFF
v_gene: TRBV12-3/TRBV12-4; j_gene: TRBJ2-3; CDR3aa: CASSLGYTDTQYF
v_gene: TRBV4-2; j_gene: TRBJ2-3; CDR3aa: CASSHHRSLAGGFVGADTQYF
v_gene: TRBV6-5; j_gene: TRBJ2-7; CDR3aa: CATARPVGEKYF
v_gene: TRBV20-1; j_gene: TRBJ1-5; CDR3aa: CSARGALGPQHF
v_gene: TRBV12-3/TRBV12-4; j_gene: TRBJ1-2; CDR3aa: CASSLALLQLYGGYTF
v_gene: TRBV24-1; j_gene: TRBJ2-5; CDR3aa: CATSDHSDSGARAATQYF
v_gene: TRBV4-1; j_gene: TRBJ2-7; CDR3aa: CASSQEGKTSGKTEQYF
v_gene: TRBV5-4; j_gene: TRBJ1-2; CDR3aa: CASSLVSSDGYTF
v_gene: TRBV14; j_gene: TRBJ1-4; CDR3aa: CASSQAIGTAPF
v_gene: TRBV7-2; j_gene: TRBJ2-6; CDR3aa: CASSFAGANVLTF
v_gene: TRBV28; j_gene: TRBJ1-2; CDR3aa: CAVAQGDSGYTF
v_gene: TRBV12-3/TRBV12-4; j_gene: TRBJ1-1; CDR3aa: CASSPNPDRWTEAFF
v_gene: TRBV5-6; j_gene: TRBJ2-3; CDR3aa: CASSSGTGGGTQYF
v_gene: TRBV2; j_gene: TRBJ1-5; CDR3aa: CASSSNSGNQPQHF
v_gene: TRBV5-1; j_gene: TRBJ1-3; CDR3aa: CASSLGLRGPSGNTIYF
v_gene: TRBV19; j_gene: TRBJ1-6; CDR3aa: CASRGGVFTDSPLHF
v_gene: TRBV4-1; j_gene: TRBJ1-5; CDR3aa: CASSQQGQGHQPQHF
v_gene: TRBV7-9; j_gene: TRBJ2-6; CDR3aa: CASSFTGPGANVLTF
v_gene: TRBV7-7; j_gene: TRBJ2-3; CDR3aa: CASSPHSGDTQYF
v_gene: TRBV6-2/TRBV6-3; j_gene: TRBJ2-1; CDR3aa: CASSSIAQGNEQFF
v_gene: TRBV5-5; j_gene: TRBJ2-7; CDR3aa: CASSYEPGTAYEQYF
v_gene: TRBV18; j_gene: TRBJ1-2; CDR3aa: CASSPFPPDFSKLAYGYTF
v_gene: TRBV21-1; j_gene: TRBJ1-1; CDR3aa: CASSPDPGQRNTEAFF
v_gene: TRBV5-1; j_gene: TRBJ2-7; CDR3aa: CASSPGLGTAGNEQYF
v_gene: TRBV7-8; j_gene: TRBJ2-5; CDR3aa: CASRLGAGQETQYF
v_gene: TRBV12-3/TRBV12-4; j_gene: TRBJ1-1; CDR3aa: CASSKGQQNTEAFF
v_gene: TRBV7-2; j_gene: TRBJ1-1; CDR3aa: CASSSIRETEAFF
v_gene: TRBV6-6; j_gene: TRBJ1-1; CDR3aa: CASSYSTNQAFF
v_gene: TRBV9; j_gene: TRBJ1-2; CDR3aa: CASSVDPEGYGYTF
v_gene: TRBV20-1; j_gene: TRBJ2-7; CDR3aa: CSARSGWYYEQYF
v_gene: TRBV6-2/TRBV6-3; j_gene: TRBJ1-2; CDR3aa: CASSPGGGTPYGYTF
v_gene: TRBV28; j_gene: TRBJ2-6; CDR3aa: CASSLAYGANVLTF
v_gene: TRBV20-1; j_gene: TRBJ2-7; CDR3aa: CSARETGPRYEQYF
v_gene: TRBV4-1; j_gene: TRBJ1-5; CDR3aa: CASSQGPGEAQPQHF
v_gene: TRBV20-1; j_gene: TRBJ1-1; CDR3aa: CSARDPGMNTEAFF